One sample yielded the 5 T cell receptor beta chains listed below, sequenced in a study of beta chain features in type 1 diabetes. These TCRs are of unknown antigen specificity. Study-wide results and limits: Type 1 diabetes patients had TCRB CDR3s that were shorter (moderately but significantly so) in all four CD4+ subsets.

Every isolated RNA sample was fully reverse transcribed, so sequencing captured expressed TCRB transcripts. Generated by immunoSEQ multiplex PCR, the TCRdb table keeps only in-frame clones and is missing some. The table records around 250,000 clones, 20% of them present only once. Specimen: naive CD4+ T cells from blood. The origin of the receptors is a middle-aged woman with type 1 diabetes.

In its sample, this clone was seen a few times. This chain connects TRBV30 to TRBJ2-6; the D gene is possibly TRBD1 (6 bases). This CDR3 has 15 amino acids. Germline V gives CDR1 GTSNPN, CDR2 SVGIG (reference sequence). The V end was cut by 1 base, the J end by 0 bases, with 7 bases between. Written as DNA, the CDR3 is TGTGCCTGGAGTGCAGGGGACTCTGGGGCCAACGTCCTGACTTTC. It encodes CAWSAGDSGANVLTF.

This sequence joins TRBV28 and TRBJ2-5; TRBD1 is a possible D gene (5 bases). In germline, CDR1 is MDHEN, CDR2 SYDVKM. Trimming cost V 8 bases and J 7 bases, with 11 bases left between them. The CDR3 has 11 residues. The CDR3 spells CASQGEGTQYF. Written as DNA, the CDR3 is TGTGCCAGCCAGGGTGAAGGGACCCAGTACTTC.

The chain joins TRBV10-3 to TRBJ2-3; 7 bases are shared with TRBD1. CDR3 length equals 14 residues. Germline CDR1 is ENHRY and CDR2 is SYGVKD. Trimming at V came to 5 bases and at J to 6 bases, leaving 8 bases not matched to a gene. This chain's CDR3 is CAISPGQDSDTQYF. The CDR3 DNA reads as TGTGCCATCAGTCCCGGACAGGATAGCGATACGCAGTATTTT.

This clone was picked up a small number of times. The chain couples TRBV4-3 to TRBJ2-3; no reliable D call. With 0 bases removed from V and 2 bases from J, the gap between germline ends came to 12 bases. Germline assignment: CDR1 LGHNA and CDR2 YSLEER. This CDR3 spans 16 amino acids. The CDR3 loop reads CASSQDLLGPTDTQYF. The CDR3 DNA reads TGCGCCAGCAGCCAAGATCTGCTGGGCCCCACAGATACGCAGTATTTT.

V and J are TRBV15 and TRBJ2-7, with TRBD1 identical over 10 bases. V lost 2 bases, J lost 1 base, and 8 bases stayed unmatched. CDR1 is LNHNV, CDR2 YYDKDF, per germline (reference sequence). The CDR3 runs to 17 residues. In DNA form, the CDR3 reads TGTGCCACCAGCAGACCAAAACGACAGGGGGCTTCCTACGAGCAGTACTTC. Its translation is CATSRPKRQGASYEQYF. Full variable domain (remainder filled in from reference TRBV15 and TRBJ2-7): DAMVIQNPRYQVTQFGKPVTLSCSQTLNHNVMYWYQQKSSQAPKLLFHYYDKDFNNEADTPDNFQSRRPNTSFCFLDIRSPGLGDTAMYLCATSRPKRQGASYEQYFGPGTRLTVT.